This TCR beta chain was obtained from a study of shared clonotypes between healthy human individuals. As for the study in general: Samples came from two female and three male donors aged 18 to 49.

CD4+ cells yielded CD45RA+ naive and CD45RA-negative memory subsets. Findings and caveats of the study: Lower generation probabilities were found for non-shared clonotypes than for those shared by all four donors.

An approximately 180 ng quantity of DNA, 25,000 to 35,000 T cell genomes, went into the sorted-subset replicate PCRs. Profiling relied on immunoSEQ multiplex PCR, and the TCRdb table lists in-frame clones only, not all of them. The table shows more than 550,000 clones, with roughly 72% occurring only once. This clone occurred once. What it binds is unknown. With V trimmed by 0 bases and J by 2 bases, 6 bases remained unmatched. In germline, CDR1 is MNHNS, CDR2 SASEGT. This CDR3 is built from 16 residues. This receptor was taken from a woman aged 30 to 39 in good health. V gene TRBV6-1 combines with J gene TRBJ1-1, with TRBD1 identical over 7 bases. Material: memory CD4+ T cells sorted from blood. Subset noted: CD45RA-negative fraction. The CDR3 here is CASSEAEQGRNTEAFF. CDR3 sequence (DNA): TGTGCCAGCAGTGAAGCGGAACAGGGGCGTAACACTGAAGCTTTCTTT.